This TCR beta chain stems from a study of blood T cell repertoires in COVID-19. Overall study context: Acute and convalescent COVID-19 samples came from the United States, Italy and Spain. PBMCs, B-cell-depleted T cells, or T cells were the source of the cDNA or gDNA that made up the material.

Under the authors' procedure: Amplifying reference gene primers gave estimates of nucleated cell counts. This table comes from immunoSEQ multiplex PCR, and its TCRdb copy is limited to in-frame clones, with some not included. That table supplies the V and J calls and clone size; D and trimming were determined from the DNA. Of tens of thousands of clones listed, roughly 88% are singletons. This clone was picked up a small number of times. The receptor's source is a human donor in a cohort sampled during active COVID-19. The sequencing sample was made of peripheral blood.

The CDR3 sequence is CASSLDREANTEAFF. For the CDR3, the DNA is TGCGCCAGCAGCTTGGACAGGGAAGCGAACACTGAAGCTTTCTTT. The rearrangement joins TRBV5-1 to TRBJ1-1; tentatively, D is TRBD1 (6 bases). The V end was cut by 0 bases, the J end by 1 base, with 10 bases between. CDR3 length: 15 residues. Germline CDR1 reads SGHRS; CDR2 reads YFSETQ. Looking up the rest from reference TRBV5-1 and TRBJ1-1 gives the full variable domain: KAGVTQTPRYLIKTRGQQVTLSCSPISGHRSVSWYQQTPGQGLQFLFEYFSETQRNKGNFPGRFSGRQFSNSRSEMNVSTLELGDSALYLCASSLDREANTEAFFGQGTRLTVV.